This TCR beta chain emerged from a study of blood T cell repertoires in COVID-19. Authors' methods: By means of reference gene primer amplification, nucleated cell counts were estimated. TCRdb's table, derived via immunoSEQ multiplex PCR, lists solely in-frame clones and lacks some. V, J and clone size reflect that table, while D and trimming were determined from the DNA. The data show 150,000 to 200,000 clones, approximately 80% seen once. V shed 6 bases and J 0 bases; nucleotides not matched to a gene: 5. CDR3 size: 15 residues. CDR1 is MNHEY, CDR2 SVGEGT, per germline. Sequencing used peripheral blood. The receptor comes from a woman between 50 and 59 years old with active or convalescent COVID-19. The V gene is TRBV6-2 or TRBV6-3, the J gene TRBJ2-7; 10 bases are shared with TRBD1. CDR3 in DNA: TGTGCCAGCAGCCCGGACAGGGGGTCCTCCTACGAGCAGTACTTC. Protein: CASSPDRGSSYEQYF.